This T cell receptor beta chain came from a study of cytomegalovirus exposure and HLA in healthy donors. The PCR ran on 60 Vbeta and 13 Jbeta primers. TCRdb keeps only in-frame clones here, not all; method: immunoSEQ multiplex PCR. The sample has under 130,000 clones; around 85% are singletons. Germline V lookup: CDR1 SGHVS, CDR2 FQNEAQ. The CDR3 loop spans 13 amino acids. J lost 8 bases, V lost 5 bases, and 6 bases had no gene match. The V and J genes are TRBV7-8 and TRBJ1-2, with 9 positions matching TRBD1. The TCR originated in a man between 25 and 39 years old in good health and CMV-seropositive. Sequenced sample: PBMCs. DNA of the CDR3: TGTGCCAGCAGCCTCGACAGGGGGGGAGGCTACACCTTC. Translated, it gives CASSLDRGGGYTF. Combining the CDR3 with reference TRBV7-8 and TRBJ1-2 gives the whole variable domain GAGVSQSPRYKVAKRGQDVALRCDPISGHVSLFWYQQALGQGPEFLTYFQNEAQLDKSGLPSDRFFAERPEGSVSTLKIQRTQQEDSAVYLCASSLDRGGGYTFGSGTRLTVV.